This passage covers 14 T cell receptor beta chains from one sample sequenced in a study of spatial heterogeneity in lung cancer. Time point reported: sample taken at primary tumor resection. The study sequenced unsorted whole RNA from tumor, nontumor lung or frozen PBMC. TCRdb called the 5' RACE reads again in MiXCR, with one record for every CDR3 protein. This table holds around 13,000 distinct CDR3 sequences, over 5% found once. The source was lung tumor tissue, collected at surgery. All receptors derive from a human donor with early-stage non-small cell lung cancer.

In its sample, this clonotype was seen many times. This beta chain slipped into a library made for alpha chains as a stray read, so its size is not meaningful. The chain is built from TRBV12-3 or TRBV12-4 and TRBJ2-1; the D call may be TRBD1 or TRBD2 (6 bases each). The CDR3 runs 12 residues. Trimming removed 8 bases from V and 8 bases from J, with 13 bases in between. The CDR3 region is CASRAGGHEQFF. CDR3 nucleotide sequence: TGTGCCAGCCGGGCCGGGGGCCATGAGCAGTTCTTC.

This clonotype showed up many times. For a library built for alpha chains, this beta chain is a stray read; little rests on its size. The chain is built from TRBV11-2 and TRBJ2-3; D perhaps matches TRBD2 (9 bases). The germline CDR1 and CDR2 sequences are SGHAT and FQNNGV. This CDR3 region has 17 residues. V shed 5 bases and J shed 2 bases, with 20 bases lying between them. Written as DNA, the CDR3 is TGTGCCAGCAGCCCAGGGGGCAGCGGGGGGTACACAGATACGCAGTATTTT. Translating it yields CASSPGGSGGYTDTQYF. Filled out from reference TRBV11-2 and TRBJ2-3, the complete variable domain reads EAGVAQSPRYKIIEKRQSVAFWCNPISGHATLYWYQQILGQGPKLLIQFQNNGVVDDSQLPKDRFSAERLKGVDSTLKIQPAKLEDSAVYLCASSPGGSGGYTDTQYFGPGTRLTVL.

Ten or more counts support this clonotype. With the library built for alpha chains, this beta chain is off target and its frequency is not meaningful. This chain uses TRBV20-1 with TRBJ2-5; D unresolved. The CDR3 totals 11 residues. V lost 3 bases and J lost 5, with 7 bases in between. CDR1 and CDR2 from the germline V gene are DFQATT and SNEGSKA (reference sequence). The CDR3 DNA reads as TGCAGTGCTAGGAAGGATGAGACCCAGTACTTC. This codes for CSARKDETQYF.

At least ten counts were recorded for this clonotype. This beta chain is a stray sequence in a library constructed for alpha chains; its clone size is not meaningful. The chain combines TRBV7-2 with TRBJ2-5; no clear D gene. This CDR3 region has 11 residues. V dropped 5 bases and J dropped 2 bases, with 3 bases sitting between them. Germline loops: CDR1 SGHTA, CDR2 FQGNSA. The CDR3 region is CASSIQETQYF. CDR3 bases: TGTGCCAGCAGCATTCAAGAGACCCAGTACTTC.

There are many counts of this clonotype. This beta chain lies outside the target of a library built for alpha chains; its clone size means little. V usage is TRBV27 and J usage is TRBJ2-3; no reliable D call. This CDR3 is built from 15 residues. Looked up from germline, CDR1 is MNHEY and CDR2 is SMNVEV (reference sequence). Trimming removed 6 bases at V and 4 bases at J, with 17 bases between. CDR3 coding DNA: TGTGCCAGCAGCTTCGGACCGATTCTGGCAGATACGCAGTATTTT. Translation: CASSFGPILADTQYF.

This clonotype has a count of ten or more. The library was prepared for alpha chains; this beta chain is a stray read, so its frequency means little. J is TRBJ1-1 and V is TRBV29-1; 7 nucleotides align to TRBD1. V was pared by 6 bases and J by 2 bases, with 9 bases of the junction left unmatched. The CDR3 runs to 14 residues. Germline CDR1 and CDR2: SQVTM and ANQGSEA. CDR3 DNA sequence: TGCAGCGTCGCAGGGGGGGGGCGAAACACTGAAGCTTTCTTT. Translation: CSVAGGGRNTEAFF.

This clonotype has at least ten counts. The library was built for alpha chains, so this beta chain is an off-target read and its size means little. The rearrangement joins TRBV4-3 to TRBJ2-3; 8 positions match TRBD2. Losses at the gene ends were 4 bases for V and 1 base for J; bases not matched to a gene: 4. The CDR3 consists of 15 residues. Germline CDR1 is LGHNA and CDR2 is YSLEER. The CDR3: CASSPGGGGTDTQYF. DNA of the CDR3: TGCGCCAGCAGCCCGGGAGGGGGGGGCACAGATACGCAGTATTTT.

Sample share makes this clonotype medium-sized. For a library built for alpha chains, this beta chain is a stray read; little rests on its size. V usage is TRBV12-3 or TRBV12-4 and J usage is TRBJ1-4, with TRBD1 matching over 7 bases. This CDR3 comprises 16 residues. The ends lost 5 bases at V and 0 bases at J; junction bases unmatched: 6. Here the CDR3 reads CASSLWTGPTNEKLFF. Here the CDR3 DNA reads TGTGCCAGCAGTCTCTGGACAGGCCCAACTAATGAAAAACTGTTTTTT.

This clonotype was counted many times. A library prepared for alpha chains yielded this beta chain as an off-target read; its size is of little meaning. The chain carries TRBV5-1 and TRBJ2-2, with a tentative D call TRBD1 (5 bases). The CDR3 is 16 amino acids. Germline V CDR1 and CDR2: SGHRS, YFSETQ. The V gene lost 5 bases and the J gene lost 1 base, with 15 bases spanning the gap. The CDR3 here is CASSSQPGRNTGELFF. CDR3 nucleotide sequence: TGCGCCAGCAGTTCCCAACCAGGGCGGAACACCGGGGAGCTGTTTTTT.

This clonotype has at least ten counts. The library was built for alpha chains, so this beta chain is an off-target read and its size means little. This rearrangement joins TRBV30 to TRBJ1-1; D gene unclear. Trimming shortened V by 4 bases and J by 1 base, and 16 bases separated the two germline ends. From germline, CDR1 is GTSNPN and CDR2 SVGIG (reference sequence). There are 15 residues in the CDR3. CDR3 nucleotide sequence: TGTGCCTGGAACCCCCCGGGCAGGCGGAACACTGAAGCTTTCTTT. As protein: CAWNPPGRRNTEAFF.

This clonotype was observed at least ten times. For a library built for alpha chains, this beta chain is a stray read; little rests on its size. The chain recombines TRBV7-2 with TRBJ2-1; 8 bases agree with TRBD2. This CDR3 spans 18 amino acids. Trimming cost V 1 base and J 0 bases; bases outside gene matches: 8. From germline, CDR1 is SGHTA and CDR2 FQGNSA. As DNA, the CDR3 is TGTGCCAGCAGCTTAGGTCTAGCGGGTGGGAGCTCCTACAATGAGCAGTTCTTC. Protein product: CASSLGLAGGSSYNEQFF.

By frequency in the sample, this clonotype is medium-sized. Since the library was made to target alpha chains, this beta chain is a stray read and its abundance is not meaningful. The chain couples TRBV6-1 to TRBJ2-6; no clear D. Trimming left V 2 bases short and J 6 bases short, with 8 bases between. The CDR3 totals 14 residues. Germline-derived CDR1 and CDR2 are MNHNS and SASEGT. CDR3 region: CASSEPPEANVLTF. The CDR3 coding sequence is TGTGCCAGCAGTGAACCCCCTGAGGCCAACGTCCTGACTTTC.

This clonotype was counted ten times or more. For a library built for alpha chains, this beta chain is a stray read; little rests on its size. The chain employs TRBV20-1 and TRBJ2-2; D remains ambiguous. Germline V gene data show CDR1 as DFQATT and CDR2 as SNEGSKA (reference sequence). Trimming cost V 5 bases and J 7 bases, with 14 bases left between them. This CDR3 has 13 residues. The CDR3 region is CSARPSGGGELFF. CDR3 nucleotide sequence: TGCAGTGCTCGTCCTTCAGGCGGCGGGGAGCTGTTTTTT.

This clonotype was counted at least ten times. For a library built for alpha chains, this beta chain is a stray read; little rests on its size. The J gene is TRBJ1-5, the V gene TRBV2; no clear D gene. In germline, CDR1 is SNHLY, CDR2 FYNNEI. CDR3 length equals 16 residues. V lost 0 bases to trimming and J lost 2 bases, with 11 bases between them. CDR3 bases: TGTGCCAGCAGTGAAGCGCAGGAGGGCGGCAATCAGCCCCAGCATTTT. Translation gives CASSEAQEGGNQPQHF.